The 5 T cell receptor beta chains below come from one sample, sequenced in a study of T-cell reconstitution after alpha-beta-depleted transplantation in children. Preparing the TCRbeta library involved the use of unique molecular identifiers. TCRdb re-called the PCR reads with MiXCR, one entry per CDR3 protein. This sample has about 980,000 distinct CDR3 sequences, with 25% to 35% found just once. The sample was PBMCs, mostly from graft donor cells, taken 360 days after TCRalphabeta/CD19-depleted stem cell transplant. The receptors were sampled from a boy younger than two who had a stem cell transplant for SCID, so the T cells may come from the graft donor.

This chain uses TRBV7-3 with TRBJ2-2; D call uncertain. Germline V CDR1 and CDR2: SGHTA, FQGTGA. The length of the CDR3 is 14 residues. Trimming removed 5 bases at V and 1 base at J, with 8 bases between. CDR3 sequence: CASSQAENTGELFF. Written as DNA, the CDR3 is TGTGCCAGCAGCCAGGCTGAGAACACCGGGGAGCTGTTTTTT.

V gene TRBV20-1 combines with J gene TRBJ2-4, with D unresolved. Germline CDR1 is DFQATT and CDR2 is SNEGSKA (reference sequence). Between the trimmed V and J ends, which lost 5 bases and 7 bases, there was a span of 12 bases. This CDR3 contains 12 residues. This CDR3 is CSAPWTQNIQYF. The CDR3 nucleotides are TGCAGTGCTCCTTGGACGCAGAACATTCAGTACTTC.

The V gene is TRBV6-5, the J gene TRBJ2-1; D is tentatively TRBD1 or TRBD2 (5 bases each). Germline V lookup: CDR1 MNHEY, CDR2 SVGAGI. The V and J ends lost 0 bases and 2 bases respectively, with 8 bases between them. The CDR3 consists of 15 residues. The CDR3 loop is CASSYSGGTYNEQFF. The DNA of the CDR3 is TGTGCCAGCAGTTACTCTGGGGGAACCTACAATGAGCAGTTCTTC.

The chain couples TRBV12-3 or TRBV12-4 to TRBJ2-1; D gene unclear. The CDR3 consists of 14 residues. The V end was cut by 3 bases, the J end by 2 bases, with 8 bases between. CDR3 in DNA: TGTGCCAGCAGTTTGTGGCAGGCCTACAATGAGCAGTTCTTC. It translates to CASSLWQAYNEQFF.

The chain is built from TRBV7-6 and TRBJ2-3; 10 bases agree with TRBD2. V dropped 7 bases and J dropped 6; count of bases not matched to a gene: 13. Germline loops: CDR1 SGHVS, CDR2 FNYEAQ. This CDR3 comprises 16 residues. The CDR3 loop is CASTDGSGGAWDTQYF. CDR3 DNA: TGTGCCAGCACCGATGGGAGCGGGGGGGCATGGGATACGCAGTATTTT.